This T cell receptor (beta chain) derives from a study of glioma-infiltrating T cells after dendritic cell vaccination. Study at large: Samples are from glioblastoma patients in Phase I and II dendritic cell vaccine trials. Patients received autologous tumor lysate-pulsed dendritic cell vaccination between about 2002 and 2013.

Primers: 60 V beta forward and 13 J beta reverse. The protocol was immunoSEQ multiplex PCR, while the TCRdb copy is restricted to in-frame clones and leaves out a portion. The sample includes around 100,000 clones, around 86% of them seen just once. The time point: after dendritic cell vaccination, including at tumor progression/relapse. No glioblastoma patient carried an isocitrate dehydrogenase mutation. The germline V gene has CDR1 SGDLS and CDR2 YYNGEE. After removal of 3 bases from V and 5 bases from J, the junction contained 16 bases not matched to a gene. The CDR3 is made up of 18 amino acids. The source material was blood, sampled after dendritic cell vaccination. This sequence joins TRBV9 and TRBJ2-2; TRBD2 matches 7 bases. The source of this sequence is a human donor with glioblastoma. Here the CDR3 reads CASSASPGGDVLTGELFF. In nucleotides, the CDR3 is TGTGCCAGCAGCGCGAGTCCTGGGGGGGACGTATTGACCGGGGAGCTGTTTTTT.